The rows below give T cell receptor beta chains drawn from one sample of a study of patients and donors after allogeneic stem cell transplantation. TCRdb reprocessed the RT-PCR reads with MiXCR, giving one entry per CDR3 protein. Among more than 150,000 distinct CDR3 sequences listed, around two fifths were seen once. The sample was blood, either unsorted or a sorted T cell fraction (not recorded which). These receptors all stem from a human donor who was either an allogeneic HSCT recipient or a stem cell or donor lymphocyte infusion donor (not recorded which). It is not recorded whose cells these are; they may come from a transplant donor. CDR3s leave out the opening cysteine and the closing phenylalanine or tryptophan.

V: TRBV27
J: TRBJ2-1
CDR3: ASSSPTRARGNEQF

V: TRBV5-1
J: TRBJ1-5
CDR3: ASSPDSSNQPQH

V: TRBV4-1
J: TRBJ1-2
CDR3: ASSLGPGDIIYGYT

V: TRBV20-1
J: TRBJ2-3
CDR3: SATGTSGRAIRTDTQY

V: TRBV10-3
J: TRBJ1-2
CDR3: AISVGDRAGYT

V: TRBV12-3/TRBV12-4
J: TRBJ1-4
CDR3: ASSGVGLFNEKLF

V: TRBV27
J: TRBJ2-7
CDR3: ASSFLPLSSYEQY

V: TRBV20-1
J: TRBJ2-1
CDR3: SAATGRNEQF

V: TRBV12-3/TRBV12-4
J: TRBJ1-2
CDR3: ASTQGWAGYT

V: TRBV5-1
J: TRBJ1-1
CDR3: ASSTPGVAEAF

V: TRBV12-3/TRBV12-4
J: TRBJ1-5
CDR3: ASSLAPGLNNQPQH

V: TRBV7-2
J: TRBJ2-5
CDR3: ASSPRKETQY

V: TRBV4-2
J: TRBJ1-2
CDR3: ASSPRTDYGYT

V: TRBV7-2
J: TRBJ2-3
CDR3: ASSYGGVDTQY

V: TRBV5-6
J: TRBJ1-1
CDR3: ASSLGTGGRTEAF

V: TRBV7-8
J: TRBJ2-2
CDR3: ASSLFALSWGTGELF

V: TRBV27
J: TRBJ1-5
CDR3: ASSFGAGPQPQH

V: TRBV9
J: TRBJ2-7
CDR3: ASSVASGISYEQY

V: TRBV6-2/TRBV6-3
J: TRBJ1-1
CDR3: ASSQGNEAF

V: TRBV4-3
J: TRBJ2-1
CDR3: ASSPLSGRAGNEQF

V: TRBV28
J: TRBJ1-5
CDR3: ASSFPDGNSNQPQH

V: TRBV9
J: TRBJ2-1
CDR3: ASSPFGTSSYNEQF

V: TRBV5-1
J: TRBJ2-3
CDR3: ASTGRNTDTQY

V: TRBV2
J: TRBJ1-5
CDR3: ASSEDLFQAQH

V: TRBV4-2
J: TRBJ1-4
CDR3: ASSPTIGDRNEKLF

V: TRBV4-3
J: TRBJ2-1
CDR3: ASSQDRASGALSEQF

V: TRBV12-3/TRBV12-4
J: TRBJ2-1
CDR3: ASSLGGDDEQF

V: TRBV7-9
J: TRBJ1-1
CDR3: ASSLVIVVVNTEAF

V: TRBV5-6
J: TRBJ1-2
CDR3: ASSYGTGSIYGYT

V: TRBV7-2
J: TRBJ2-1
CDR3: ASSLGGTSVGEQF

V: TRBV29-1
J: TRBJ2-2
CDR3: SVEAGLTGELF

V: TRBV12-3/TRBV12-4
J: TRBJ1-5
CDR3: ASSPHPGTGRYSNQPQH

V: TRBV5-1
J: TRBJ2-7
CDR3: ASSLVSSTYEQY

V: TRBV5-6
J: TRBJ2-7
CDR3: ASSLDGGRAFEQY

V: TRBV29-1
J: TRBJ2-6
CDR3: SVQSSGANVLT

V: TRBV19
J: TRBJ2-3
CDR3: AIGPGGTDTQY

V: TRBV4-3
J: TRBJ1-6
CDR3: ASSQDNRVASPLH

V: TRBV27
J: TRBJ1-1
CDR3: ASTPPHGLQAF

V: TRBV4-2
J: TRBJ2-1
CDR3: ASSQTTSGSWVNEQF

V: TRBV27
J: TRBJ2-7
CDR3: ASSFGGSSYEQY

V: TRBV29-1
J: TRBJ1-5
CDR3: TLPPAYNQPQH

V: TRBV4-3
J: TRBJ1-2
CDR3: ASSQDRERGYT

V: TRBV20-1
J: TRBJ2-2
CDR3: SARKNTPGELF

V: TRBV12-3/TRBV12-4
J: TRBJ1-5
CDR3: ASSADAFGNQPQH

V: TRBV10-3
J: TRBJ1-2
CDR3: AISNQTNYGYT

V: TRBV7-9
J: TRBJ2-7
CDR3: ATQGGRLGDYEQY

V: TRBV5-1
J: TRBJ1-2
CDR3: ASSGGGQAGYGYT

V: TRBV7-9
J: TRBJ2-2
CDR3: ASSLLSGTGITGELF

V: TRBV7-3
J: TRBJ1-1
CDR3: ASSSSSQTEAF

V: TRBV12-3/TRBV12-4
J: TRBJ2-2
CDR3: ASILLAHTGELF

V: TRBV27
J: TRBJ2-7
CDR3: ASSPLRTYEQY

V: TRBV7-2
J: TRBJ2-3
CDR3: ASSFLGGMGDTQY

V: TRBV20-1
J: TRBJ2-1
CDR3: SADGLAEDFSYNEQF

V: TRBV3-1
J: TRBJ2-1
CDR3: ASSQGTGGSSYNEQF

V: TRBV18
J: TRBJ2-1
CDR3: ASSPSRIYEQF

V: TRBV12-3/TRBV12-4
J: TRBJ1-3
CDR3: ASSLAQGGNTIY

V: TRBV4-3
J: TRBJ1-4
CDR3: ASSQDRGSGNEKLF

V: TRBV27
J: TRBJ2-1
CDR3: ASSSGGQGSYNEQF

V: TRBV6-6
J: TRBJ2-1
CDR3: ASNSFLSGSIYNEQF

V: TRBV27
J: TRBJ1-5
CDR3: ASSLRQDLNQPQH